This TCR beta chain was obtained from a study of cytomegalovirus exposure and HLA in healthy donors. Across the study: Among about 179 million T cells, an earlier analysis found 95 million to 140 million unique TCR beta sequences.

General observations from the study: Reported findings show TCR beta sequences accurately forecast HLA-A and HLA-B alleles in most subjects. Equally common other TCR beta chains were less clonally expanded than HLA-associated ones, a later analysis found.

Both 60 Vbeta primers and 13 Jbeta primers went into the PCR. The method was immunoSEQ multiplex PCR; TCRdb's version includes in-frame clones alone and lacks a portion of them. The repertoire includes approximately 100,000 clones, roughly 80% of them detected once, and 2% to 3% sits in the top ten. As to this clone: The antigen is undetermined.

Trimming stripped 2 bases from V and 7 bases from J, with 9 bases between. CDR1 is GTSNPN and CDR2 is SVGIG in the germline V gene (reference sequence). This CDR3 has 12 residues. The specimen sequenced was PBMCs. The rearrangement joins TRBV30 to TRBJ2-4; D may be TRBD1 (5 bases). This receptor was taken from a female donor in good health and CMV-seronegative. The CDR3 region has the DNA TGTGCCTGGAGTACAGGATACAACATTCAGTACTTC. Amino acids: CAWSTGYNIQYF.